This passage covers 30 T cell receptor beta chains from one sample sequenced in a study of early T cells in non-severe SARS-CoV-2 infection. TCRdb independently ran MiXCR on the 5' RACE reads; one entry per CDR3 protein. Counted here are around 64,000 distinct CDR3 sequences, 12% occurring once; the ten biggest clones make up 5% to 6.5%. Material: whole blood. The receptors come from an adult who was a healthcare worker with PCR-confirmed SARS-CoV-2 infection or an uninfected control (not recorded which).

The rearrangement uses TRBV19 and TRBJ2-5; perhaps D is TRBD1 or TRBD2 (7 bases each). Germline V CDR1 and CDR2: LNHDA, SQIVND (reference sequence). The CDR3 runs to 15 residues. Trimming left V 3 bases short and J 3 bases short, with 14 bases between. The CDR3 DNA is TGTGCCAGTAGTATTTTGGCAGGGGGGGAAGAGACCCAGTACTTC. Protein sequence: CASSILAGGEETQYF.

In this sample, this clonotype turned up many times. The J gene is TRBJ2-5, the V gene TRBV4-3, with D tentatively TRBD2 (5 bases). Germline values: CDR1 LGHNA, CDR2 YSLEER. V lost 4 bases to trimming and J lost 9 bases, with 18 bases between them. This CDR3 comprises 14 residues. This CDR3 is CASSPYSGSEAQYF. CDR3 sequence (DNA): TGCGCCAGCAGCCCATACAGCGGTTCTGAGGCCCAGTACTTC.

This clonotype occurred a few times. The chain combines TRBV11-3 with TRBJ2-2; the D is unclear. Germline loops: CDR1 SGHNT, CDR2 YENEEA. V was clipped by 6 bases and J by 7 bases, with 6 bases between them. This CDR3 region has 11 residues. The CDR3, as DNA: TGTGCCAGCAGTTCGCGCGGGGAGCTGTTTTTT. Translation: CASSSRGELFF. Filled out from reference TRBV11-3 and TRBJ2-2, the complete variable domain reads EAGVVQSPRYKIIEKKQPVAFWCNPISGHNTLYWYLQNLGQGPELLIRYENEEAVDDSQLPKDRFSAERLKGVDSTLKIQPAELGDSAVYLCASSSRGELFFGEGSRLTVL.

This clonotype showed up many times. The chain couples TRBV5-1 to TRBJ2-5; D is perhaps TRBD1 (6 bases). The germline V gene has CDR1 SGHRS and CDR2 YFSETQ. Trimming shortened V by 4 bases and J by 1 base, and 14 bases separated the two germline ends. The CDR3 runs to 15 residues. The CDR3 region has the DNA TGCGCCAGCAGCCGAGATCCGACAGGCCAAGAGACCCAGTACTTC. This codes for CASSRDPTGQETQYF.

The rearrangement joins TRBV6-6 to TRBJ2-3; the D is unclear. V lost 0 bases to trimming and J lost 3 bases, with 7 bases between them. CDR1 MNHNY and CDR2 SVGAGI come from the germline V gene (reference sequence). The CDR3 length is 14 residues. CDR3 region: CASSYSEFTDTQYF. The CDR3 bases are TGTGCCAGCAGTTACTCGGAGTTTACAGATACGCAGTATTTT.

The chain has TRBV5-1 and TRBJ2-6, with 7 bases fitting TRBD1. The CDR3 loop spans 19 amino acids. The germline V gene encodes CDR1 SGHRS and CDR2 YFSETQ. V shed 0 bases and J 0 bases; nucleotides not matched to a gene: 9. The CDR3 DNA is TGCGCCAGCAGCTTGGTTCTGTCAGGGGGAACCTCTGGGGCCAACGTCCTGACTTTC. Its translation: CASSLVLSGGTSGANVLTF.

This clonotype was found many times. The chain couples TRBV5-1 to TRBJ2-1; D is perhaps TRBD2 (6 bases). The V end lost 4 bases, the J end lost 0 bases, and 20 bases lay between the germline ends. The CDR3 is 18 residues long. Germline CDR1 SGHRS, CDR2 YFSETQ. The CDR3 protein is CASSPTVLGRGSYNEQFF. CDR3 DNA sequence: TGCGCCAGCAGCCCGACTGTTTTGGGGCGGGGCTCCTACAATGAGCAGTTCTTC.

The chain couples TRBV7-2 to TRBJ2-1; D remains ambiguous. Between the trimmed V and J ends, which lost 7 bases and 0 bases, there was a span of 4 bases. The CDR3 spans 12 residues. The germline CDR1 and CDR2 sequences are SGHTA and FQGNSA. This CDR3 is CASMPSYNEQFF. CDR3 sequence (DNA): TGTGCCAGCATGCCCTCCTACAATGAGCAGTTCTTC.

The V gene is TRBV19, the J gene TRBJ2-7, with D possibly TRBD2 on 5 matching bases. This CDR3 has 15 residues. Germline V CDR1 and CDR2: LNHDA, SQIVND (reference sequence). Trimming removed 6 bases at V and 5 bases at J, with 20 bases between. CDR3 DNA sequence: TGTGCCAGTAGCCTAGCTCGAGGAGGTTTCAACGAGCAGTACTTC. It encodes CASSLARGGFNEQYF. The full variable domain, in which reference TRBV19 and TRBJ2-7 provide the parts outside the CDR3, is DGGITQSPKYLFRKEGQNVTLSCEQNLNHDAMYWYRQDPGQGLRLIYYSQIVNDFQKGDIAEGYSVSREKKESFPLTVTSAQKNPTAFYLCASSLARGGFNEQYFGPGTRLTVT.

This clonotype turned up a few times. The V call is TRBV7-9, the J call TRBJ2-7, with 11 bases aligning to TRBD2. The length of the CDR3 is 21 residues. In germline, CDR1 is SEHNR, CDR2 FQNEAQ (reference sequence). Germline trimming cut 5 bases from V and 7 bases from J; bases unmatched to any gene: 28. The CDR3 loop reads CASSPDPGGDRIAGGPWEQYF. CDR3 sequence (DNA): TGTGCCAGCAGCCCTGACCCGGGGGGAGACCGCATAGCGGGAGGGCCATGGGAGCAGTACTTC.

This clonotype was observed many times. The chain uses TRBV29-1 and TRBJ2-5; D remains unclear. This CDR3 has 12 residues. Between the trimmed V and J ends, which lost 4 bases and 1 base, there was a span of 7 bases. Germline assignment: CDR1 SQVTM and CDR2 ANQGSEA. Here the CDR3 reads CSVGRPQETQYF. CDR3 in DNA: TGCAGCGTTGGGCGGCCCCAAGAGACCCAGTACTTC.

This clonotype was observed at least ten times. V is TRBV2 and J is TRBJ2-7; D is perhaps TRBD1 (6 bases). The germline CDR1 and CDR2 sequences are SNHLY and FYNNEI. Trimming cost V 10 bases and J 0 bases, with 13 bases left between them. This CDR3 spans 13 amino acids. The CDR3 coding sequence is TGTGCCACTAAACGACAGGACTCCTACGAGCAGTACTTC. It encodes CATKRQDSYEQYF.

This clonotype was found a few times. This chain connects TRBV28 to TRBJ2-7; D is unresolved. The CDR3 contains 11 residues. Per germline, CDR1 MDHEN and CDR2 SYDVKM. V lost 6 bases, J lost 5 bases, and 8 bases lay in between. CDR3 residues: CASSRSHEQYF. The CDR3 DNA sequence: TGTGCCAGCAGCCGGTCGCACGAGCAGTACTTC.

This clonotype has only a few counts. The rearrangement joins TRBV5-1 to TRBJ2-1; D unresolved. V lost 2 bases, J lost 6 bases, and 3 bases lay in between. Germline V gene data show CDR1 as SGHRS and CDR2 as YFSETQ. The CDR3 is 11 residues long. The DNA for the CDR3 is TGCGCCAGCAGCTTATTCAATGAGCAGTTCTTC. Translated: CASSLFNEQFF.

This rearrangement joins TRBV7-2 to TRBJ2-3, with a tentative D call TRBD1 (6 bases). CDR3 length: 16 amino acids. The V end lost 2 bases, the J end lost 1 base, and 13 bases lay between the germline ends. Germline V gene sequence: CDR1 SGHTA, CDR2 FQGNSA. The CDR3 reads CASSLYGPGGTDTQYF. The DNA of the CDR3 is TGTGCCAGCAGCTTATATGGTCCAGGGGGCACAGATACGCAGTATTTT.

The rearrangement links TRBV12-5 to TRBJ2-3; D might be TRBD2 (5 bases). This CDR3 spans 15 amino acids. Germline loops: CDR1 LGHNT, CDR2 FRNRAP. Trimming removed 4 bases from V and 2 bases from J, with 13 bases in between. Here the CDR3 DNA reads TGTGCTAGTGGTTCCTCCGCGGGTCACACAGATACGCAGTATTTT. It translates to CASGSSAGHTDTQYF.

This clonotype has a count of ten or more. The CDR3 DNA sequence: TGCGCCAGCAGCTTGAGGCTAGCGGGGGCCAATGAGCAGTTCTTC. Translated, it gives CASSLRLAGANEQFF. This rearrangement joins TRBV5-1 to TRBJ2-1; 10 bases match TRBD2. The ends lost 1 base at V and 6 bases at J; junction bases unmatched: 4. Germline V gene sequence: CDR1 SGHRS, CDR2 YFSETQ. This CDR3 region has 15 residues. The full variable domain, with the rest looked up from reference TRBV5-1 and TRBJ2-1, is KAGVTQTPRYLIKTRGQQVTLSCSPISGHRSVSWYQQTPGQGLQFLFEYFSETQRNKGNFPGRFSGRQFSNSRSEMNVSTLELGDSALYLCASSLRLAGANEQFFGPGTRLTVL.

The rearrangement links TRBV28 to TRBJ1-2; D not resolved. Germline assignment: CDR1 MDHEN and CDR2 SYDVKM. Trimming took 3 bases from V and 5 from J, leaving 10 bases between them. This CDR3 comprises 13 residues. The CDR3 sequence is CASSLLGSYGYTF. DNA for the CDR3: TGTGCCAGCAGTTTGTTAGGGTCGTATGGCTACACCTTC.

This clonotype showed up many times. The chain recombines TRBV4-2 with TRBJ2-7; D possibly corresponds to TRBD1 (6 bases). Germline V gene sequence: CDR1 LGHNA, CDR2 YNFKEQ. The CDR3 runs 15 residues. V lost 0 bases, J lost 7 bases, and 16 bases lay in between. Written as DNA, the CDR3 is TGTGCCAGCAGCCAAGATTTACATACAGGGTCGGAGCAGTACTTC. Protein sequence: CASSQDLHTGSEQYF.

This clonotype came up a few times. The J gene is TRBJ1-4, the V gene TRBV18; D not certain. CDR3 size: 12 residues. V lost 2 bases to trimming and J lost 8 bases, with 6 bases between them. Germline CDR1 and CDR2: KGHSH and LQKENI. CDR3 DNA: TGTGCCAGCTCACCAGCGGGGGAAAAACTGTTTTTT. This translates into CASSPAGEKLFF.

The chain uses TRBV6-2 or TRBV6-3 and TRBJ2-7; D might be TRBD1 (6 bases). The V end lost 2 bases, the J end lost 1 base, and 12 bases lay between the germline ends. The CDR3 is 15 residues long. The germline V gene has CDR1 MNHEY and CDR2 SVGEGT. In nucleotides, the CDR3 is TGTGCCAGCAGTTACGGGCAGGGGATATCCTACGAGCAGTACTTC. Encoded protein: CASSYGQGISYEQYF.

This clonotype was seen more than once but under ten times. The V gene is TRBV18, the J gene TRBJ1-2; possible D gene TRBD1, 6 bases. The CDR3 runs to 15 residues. Trimming removed 0 bases from V and 0 bases from J, with 8 bases in between. Germline V gene lookup returns CDR1 KGHSH and CDR2 LQKENI. DNA for the CDR3: TGTGCCAGCTCACCACCGGACAGAGCTAACTATGGCTACACCTTC. This sequence encodes CASSPPDRANYGYTF.

The chain recombines TRBV12-3 or TRBV12-4 with TRBJ1-1, with 8 bases that match TRBD1. The CDR3 consists of 16 residues. Trimming took 7 bases from V and 6 from J; bases not matched to a gene: 16. In nucleotides, the CDR3 is TGTGCCAGCATTCCTCACACCACAGGGGGATTGGCTGAAGCTTTCTTT. Its protein product is CASIPHTTGGLAEAFF.

This clonotype was found many times. The CDR3 reads CASSKWDRVGSKFF. For the CDR3, the DNA is TGTGCCAGCAGCAAATGGGACCGCGTCGGCTCGAAGTTCTTC. The V gene is TRBV5-4, the J gene TRBJ2-1; the D call may be TRBD1 or TRBD2 (5 bases each). Trimming shortened V by 4 bases and J by 14 bases, and 22 bases separated the two germline ends. The CDR3 covers 14 residues. Germline V lookup: CDR1 SGHNT, CDR2 YYREEE (reference sequence).

V is TRBV12-5 and J is TRBJ2-3, with D unclear. This CDR3 region has 14 residues. Germline assignment: CDR1 LGHNT and CDR2 FRNRAP. The V and J ends lost 0 bases and 8 bases respectively, with 12 bases between them. This chain's CDR3 is CASGLVATPGTQYF. The CDR3 bases are TGTGCTAGTGGTTTGGTAGCTACCCCCGGTACGCAGTATTTT. Filled out from reference TRBV12-5 and TRBJ2-3, the complete variable domain reads DARVTQTPRHKVTEMGQEVTMRCQPILGHNTVFWYRQTMMQGLELLAYFRNRAPLDDSGMPKDRFSAEMPDATLATLKIQPSEPRDSAVYFCASGLVATPGTQYFGPGTRLTVL.

The chain recombines TRBV5-1 with TRBJ2-5; D is perhaps TRBD2 (5 bases). This CDR3 region has 17 residues. CDR1 and CDR2 (germline): SGHRS, YFSETQ. V was clipped by 4 bases and J by 4 bases, with 23 bases between them. CDR3 in DNA: TGCGCCAGCAGCCCCTTCACTTTCGGGCCAGGAGGAGAGACCCAGTACTTC. The encoded protein is CASSPFTFGPGGETQYF.

A few counts support this clonotype. The chain has TRBV7-9 and TRBJ1-1, with D hard to call. V was shortened by 5 bases and J by 3 bases, with 7 bases between the two germline ends. Germline CDR1 is SEHNR and CDR2 is FQNEAQ (reference sequence). There are 12 residues in the CDR3. The CDR3 bases are TGTGCCAGCAGCAGACGGGACACTGAAGCTTTCTTT. This gives the protein CASSRRDTEAFF.

This clonotype was seen many times. The rearrangement links TRBV29-1 to TRBJ1-2, with D tentatively TRBD1 (6 bases). V was shortened by 0 bases and J by 6 bases, with 20 bases between the two germline ends. The CDR3 contains 16 residues. Germline values: CDR1 SQVTM, CDR2 ANQGSEA. For the CDR3, the DNA is TGCAGCGTTGAAGATCAATCAGTAGGGGGTAGAAATGGCTACACCTTC. As protein: CSVEDQSVGGRNGYTF.

The sample holds many counts of this clonotype. V usage is TRBV7-2 and J usage is TRBJ2-2; D is uncertain. This CDR3 has 13 residues. Germline-derived CDR1 and CDR2 are SGHTA and FQGNSA. Trimming shortened V by 5 bases and J by 0 bases, and 4 bases separated the two germline ends. The CDR3 DNA is TGTGCCAGCAGCCGCACGAACACCGGGGAGCTGTTTTTT. As protein: CASSRTNTGELFF.

This clonotype was seen repeatedly, ten times or more. This chain uses TRBV20-1 with TRBJ2-1; 10 positions match TRBD2. The CDR3 covers 15 residues. The trim removed 4 bases at V and 3 bases at J, leaving 6 bases unmatched. Germline V gene lookup returns CDR1 DFQATT and CDR2 SNEGSKA (reference sequence). CDR3 sequence: CSAIPTSGDYNEQFF. The CDR3 DNA is TGCAGTGCTATCCCAACTAGCGGGGACTACAATGAGCAGTTCTTC.